This TCR beta chain is from a study of blood T cell repertoires in COVID-19. Whole-study context: Italy, Spain and the United States were the sources of the convalescent and acute COVID-19 samples. PBMCs, B-cell-depleted T cells, or T cells were the source of the cDNA or gDNA that made up the material.

V lost 8 bases and J 3 bases, leaving 10 bases between the germline ends. CDR1 and CDR2 (germline): SNHLY, FYNNEI. CDR3 length equals 13 residues. In the original workflow: Amplification of reference gene primers was used by the study to estimate nucleated cell counts. Profiling relied on immunoSEQ multiplex PCR, and the TCRdb table lists in-frame clones only, not all of them. The DNA gave D and trimming, while V, J and clone size come from that table. This table has around 180,000 clones, 88% appearing once. The clonotype originates from a woman in her twenties or thirties with acute or convalescent COVID-19. The specimen sequenced was peripheral blood. The chain couples TRBV2 to TRBJ1-4; D gene unclear. CDR3 amino acids: CASEYEANEKLFF. DNA for the CDR3: TGTGCCAGCGAGTACGAAGCTAATGAAAAACTGTTTTTT.